This is a list of T cell receptor beta chains from one sample in a study of siplizumab effects on memory and regulatory T cells. Using immunoSEQ multiplex PCR, the repertoire was profiled, and TCRdb retains in-frame clones only, with some absent. The data show about 100,000 clones, about 95% seen once. Sequenced: non-Treg CD4+ T cells sorted from blood. Source of these receptors: a human donor in good health. Each CDR3 is given with its conserved first and last residue. Each record gives: CDR3 DNA, CDR3 protein, D gene, V gene, clone size, J gene. D genes are given only for firm matches. Expanded clones get a size class; other rows say once, few or many, or leave the size out.

DNA: TGTGCCAGCAGCTTATTGTCGGGACAGGGCCCCGAGCAGTACTTC
CDR3: CASSLLSGQGPEQYF
D: TRBD1
V: TRBV7-9
size: once
J: TRBJ2-7

DNA: TGCGCCAGCAGCCCACCGGGACTAGCGGGAGGAAACGGGGAGCTGTTTTTT
CDR3: CASSPPGLAGGNGELFF
D: TRBD2
V: TRBV5-1
size: -
J: TRBJ2-2

DNA: TGTGCCAGCAGCGCAACTAGCGGGAGTTATACGCAGTATTTT
CDR3: CASSATSGSYTQYF
D: TRBD2
V: TRBV11-2
size: -
J: TRBJ2-3

DNA: TGTGCCAGCAGCTTACTCCCTCGCTTCGGAAATCGGTACAATGAGCAGTTCTTC
CDR3: CASSLLPRFGNRYNEQFF
D: -
V: TRBV7-8
size: -
J: TRBJ2-1

DNA: TGTGCCAGCAGTTGGACTAGGGGGGAATACGAGCAGTACTTC
CDR3: CASSWTRGEYEQYF
D: -
V: TRBV28
size: -
J: TRBJ2-7

DNA: TGTGCCAGCAGCTTAAGATCCTACAATGAGCAGTTCTTC
CDR3: CASSLRSYNEQFF
D: -
V: TRBV7-3
size: -
J: TRBJ2-1

DNA: TGTGCCAGTAGAGACCAGAGGAGCACAGATACGCAGTATTTT
CDR3: CASRDQRSTDTQYF
D: -
V: TRBV19
size: -
J: TRBJ2-3

DNA: TGCGCCAGCAGCCCCAATTCGCGTACAGGGGCCGATGAGCAGTTCTTC
CDR3: CASSPNSRTGADEQFF
D: TRBD1
V: TRBV4-1
size: -
J: TRBJ2-1

DNA: TGTGCCAGCAGCTTAGCGGGGAGGGGAGTCACAGATACGCAGTATTTT
CDR3: CASSLAGRGVTDTQYF
D: TRBD2
V: TRBV7-9
size: -
J: TRBJ2-3

DNA: TGTGCCATCAGCCCACAGGGACGAGGCAATCAGCCCCAGCATTTT
CDR3: CAISPQGRGNQPQHF
D: -
V: TRBV10-3
size: -
J: TRBJ1-5

DNA: TGTGCCAGCAGTTTCAGGACCGCTGACACCCAGTACTTC
CDR3: CASSFRTADTQYF
D: -
V: TRBV2
size: once
J: TRBJ2-5

DNA: TGTGCCAGCAGTTATTTATTAGACACCATATATTTT
CDR3: CASSYLLDTIYF
D: -
V: TRBV6-6
size: -
J: TRBJ1-3

DNA: TGTGCCAGTCCCTTCCCCGGCTACGAGCAGTACTTC
CDR3: CASPFPGYEQYF
D: -
V: TRBV19
size: once
J: TRBJ2-7

DNA: TGTGCCAGCAGCTTGGCGGGAGGGCGCTCCTACAATGAGCAGTTCTTC
CDR3: CASSLAGGRSYNEQFF
D: TRBD2
V: TRBV5-6
size: -
J: TRBJ2-1

DNA: TGTGCCAGCAGCTTGGCCGGGAGAGTGAACACTGAAGCTTTCTTT
CDR3: CASSLAGRVNTEAFF
D: -
V: TRBV5-4
size: -
J: TRBJ1-1

DNA: TGTGCCAGCAGCTTGCCGAGTGACAGACTCCAGCATTTT
CDR3: CASSLPSDRLQHF
D: -
V: TRBV11-2
size: -
J: TRBJ1-5

DNA: TGTGCCAGCAGCCCTGTTGGGGAGGGGGGAGATGGCTACACCTTC
CDR3: CASSPVGEGGDGYTF
D: -
V: TRBV5-6
size: -
J: TRBJ1-2

DNA: TGTGCCAGCAGCTTCTCGAGTCGTCCGGATACGCAGTATTTT
CDR3: CASSFSSRPDTQYF
D: -
V: TRBV11-3
size: -
J: TRBJ2-3

DNA: TGTGCCTGGAAGGCGGGAGTTCACACCGGGGAGCTGTTTTTT
CDR3: CAWKAGVHTGELFF
D: TRBD2
V: TRBV30
size: -
J: TRBJ2-2

DNA: TGTGCCAGCAGCCCCGGATTGATGACTGGGACACAGACCTATGAAAAACTGTTTTTT
CDR3: CASSPGLMTGTQTYEKLFF
D: -
V: TRBV7-9
size: -
J: TRBJ1-4